This T cell receptor (beta chain) was captured by sequencing in a study of blood T cell repertoires in COVID-19. Here immunoSEQ multiplex PCR was the method, and the copy in TCRdb shows in-frame clones only, minus some. This table holds under 150,000 clones, about four fifths found once. This TCR derives from a woman aged 55-70 years with active or convalescent COVID-19. The sample comprised peripheral blood.

The CDR3 reads CASSPRQGFSGNTIYF. CDR3 nucleotides: TGTGCCAGCAGCCCGAGACAGGGCTTCTCTGGAAACACCATATATTTT. V usage is TRBV14 and J usage is TRBJ1-3, with 7 bases lining up with TRBD1. Unmatched junction bases numbered 6, after V lost 4 bases and J lost 0 bases. The CDR3 extends over 16 amino acids. Germline V gene lookup returns CDR1 SGHDN and CDR2 FVKESK.